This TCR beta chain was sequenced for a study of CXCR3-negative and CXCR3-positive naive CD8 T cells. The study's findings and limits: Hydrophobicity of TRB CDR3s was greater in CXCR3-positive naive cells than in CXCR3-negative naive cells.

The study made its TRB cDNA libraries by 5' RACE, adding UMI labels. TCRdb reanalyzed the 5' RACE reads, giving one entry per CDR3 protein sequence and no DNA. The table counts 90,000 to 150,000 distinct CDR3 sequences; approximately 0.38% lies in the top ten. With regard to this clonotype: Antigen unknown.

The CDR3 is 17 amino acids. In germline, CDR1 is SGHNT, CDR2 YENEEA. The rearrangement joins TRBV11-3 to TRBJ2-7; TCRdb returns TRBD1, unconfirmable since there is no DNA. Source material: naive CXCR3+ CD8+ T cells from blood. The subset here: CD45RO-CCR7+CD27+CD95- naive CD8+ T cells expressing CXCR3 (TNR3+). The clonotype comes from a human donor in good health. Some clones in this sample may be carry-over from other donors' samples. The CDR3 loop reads CASSQPPGQGGTYEQYF.